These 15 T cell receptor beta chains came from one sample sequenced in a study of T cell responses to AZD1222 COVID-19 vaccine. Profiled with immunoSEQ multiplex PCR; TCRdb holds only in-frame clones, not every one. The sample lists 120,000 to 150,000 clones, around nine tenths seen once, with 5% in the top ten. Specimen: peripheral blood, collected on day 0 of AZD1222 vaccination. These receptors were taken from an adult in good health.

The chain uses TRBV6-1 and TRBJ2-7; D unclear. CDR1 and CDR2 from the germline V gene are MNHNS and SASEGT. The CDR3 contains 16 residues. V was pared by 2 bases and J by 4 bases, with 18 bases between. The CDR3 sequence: CASSEILNHPLYEQYF. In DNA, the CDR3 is TGTGCCAGCAGTGAAATTTTAAATCACCCACTTTACGAGCAGTACTTC.

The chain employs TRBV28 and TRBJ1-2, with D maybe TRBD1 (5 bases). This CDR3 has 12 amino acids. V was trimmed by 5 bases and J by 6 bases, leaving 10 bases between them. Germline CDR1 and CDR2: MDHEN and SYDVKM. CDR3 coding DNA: TGTGCCAGCAGTCCCCCGACAGATGGCTACACCTTC. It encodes CASSPPTDGYTF.

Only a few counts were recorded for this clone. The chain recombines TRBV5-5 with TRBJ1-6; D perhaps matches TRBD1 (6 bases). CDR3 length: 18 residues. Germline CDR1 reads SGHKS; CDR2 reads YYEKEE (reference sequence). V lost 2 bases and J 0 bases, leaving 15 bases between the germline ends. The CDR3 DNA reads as TGTGCCAGCAGCTTAAGAGGACAGCTTGGCTCCTATAATTCACCCCTCCACTTT. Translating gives CASSLRGQLGSYNSPLHF.

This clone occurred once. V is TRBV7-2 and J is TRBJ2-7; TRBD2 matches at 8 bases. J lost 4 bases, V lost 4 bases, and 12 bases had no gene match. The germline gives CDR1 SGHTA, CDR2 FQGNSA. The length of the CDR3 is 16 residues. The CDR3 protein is CASSSPTGTRIYEQYF. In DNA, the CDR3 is TGTGCCAGCAGCTCCCCCACCGGGACTAGAATTTACGAGCAGTACTTC.

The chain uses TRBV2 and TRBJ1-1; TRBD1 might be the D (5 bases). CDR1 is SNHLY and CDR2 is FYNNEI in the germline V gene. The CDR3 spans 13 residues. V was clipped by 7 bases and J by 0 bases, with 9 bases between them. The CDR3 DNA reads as TGTGCCAGCACTGACAGAGTGAACACTGAAGCTTTCTTT. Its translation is CASTDRVNTEAFF.

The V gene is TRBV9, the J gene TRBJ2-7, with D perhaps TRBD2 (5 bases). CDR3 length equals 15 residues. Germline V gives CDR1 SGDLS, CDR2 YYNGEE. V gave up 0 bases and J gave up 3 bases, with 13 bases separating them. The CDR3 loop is CASSVGLASSYEQYF. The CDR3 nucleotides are TGTGCCAGCAGCGTAGGTTTAGCGTCGAGCTACGAGCAGTACTTC.

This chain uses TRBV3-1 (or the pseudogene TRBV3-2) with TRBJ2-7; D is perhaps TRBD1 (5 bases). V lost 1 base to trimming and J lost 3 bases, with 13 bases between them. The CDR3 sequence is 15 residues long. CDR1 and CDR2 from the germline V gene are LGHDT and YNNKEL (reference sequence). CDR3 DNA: TGTGCCAGCAGCCAAGGACCAGGGAATCTCTACGAGCAGTACTTC. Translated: CASSQGPGNLYEQYF.

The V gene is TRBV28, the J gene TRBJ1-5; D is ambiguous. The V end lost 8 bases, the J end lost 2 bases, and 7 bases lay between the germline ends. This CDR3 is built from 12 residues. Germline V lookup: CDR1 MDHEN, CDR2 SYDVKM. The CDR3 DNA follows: TGTGCCAGCTGGGTTGGCAATCAGCCCCAGCATTTT. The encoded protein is CASWVGNQPQHF.

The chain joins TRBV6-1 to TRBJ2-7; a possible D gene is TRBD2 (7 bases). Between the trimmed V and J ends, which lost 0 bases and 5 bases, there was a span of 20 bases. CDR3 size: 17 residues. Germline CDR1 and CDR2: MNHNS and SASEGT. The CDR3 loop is CASSEAARGGGKDEQYF. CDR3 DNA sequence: TGTGCCAGCAGTGAAGCTGCTCGGGGAGGGGGTAAAGACGAGCAGTACTTC.

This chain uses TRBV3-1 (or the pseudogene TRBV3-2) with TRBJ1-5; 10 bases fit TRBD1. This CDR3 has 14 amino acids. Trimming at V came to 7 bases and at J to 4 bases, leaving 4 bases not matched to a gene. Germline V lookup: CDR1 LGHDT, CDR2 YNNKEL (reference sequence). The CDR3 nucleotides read TGTGCCAGCAAACAGGACAGGGGGAATCAGCCCCAGCATTTT. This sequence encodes CASKQDRGNQPQHF.

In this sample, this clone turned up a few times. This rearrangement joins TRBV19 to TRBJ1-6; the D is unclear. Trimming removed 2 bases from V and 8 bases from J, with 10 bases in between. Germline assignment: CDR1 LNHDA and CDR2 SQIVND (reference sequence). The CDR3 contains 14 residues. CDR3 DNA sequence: TGTGCCAGTAGTATATACAGCGGTGATTCACCCCTCCACTTT. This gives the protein CASSIYSGDSPLHF.

In nucleotides, the CDR3 is TGTGCCAGCAGTTACGAGGCGGGAGGAGCGGAGACCCAGTACTTC. This gives the protein CASSYEAGGAETQYF. This rearrangement joins TRBV6-5 to TRBJ2-5; 8 bases align to TRBD2. V lost 2 bases to trimming and J lost 5 bases; unmatched junction nucleotides: 7. CDR3 length: 15 amino acids. Per germline, CDR1 MNHEY and CDR2 SVGAGI.

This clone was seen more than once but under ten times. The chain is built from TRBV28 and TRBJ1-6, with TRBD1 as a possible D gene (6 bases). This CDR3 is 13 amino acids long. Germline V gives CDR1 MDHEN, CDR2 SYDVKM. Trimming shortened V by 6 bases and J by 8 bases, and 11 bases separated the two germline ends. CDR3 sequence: CASSGGGDSPLHF. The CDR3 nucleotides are TGTGCCAGCAGCGGGGGCGGGGATTCACCCCTCCACTTT.

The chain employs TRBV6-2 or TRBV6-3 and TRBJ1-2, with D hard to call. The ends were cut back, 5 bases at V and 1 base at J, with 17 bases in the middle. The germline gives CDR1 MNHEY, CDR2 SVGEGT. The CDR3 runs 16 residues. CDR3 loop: CASSQAGPTINYGYTF. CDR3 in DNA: TGTGCCAGCAGTCAGGCCGGACCGACTATTAACTATGGCTACACCTTC.

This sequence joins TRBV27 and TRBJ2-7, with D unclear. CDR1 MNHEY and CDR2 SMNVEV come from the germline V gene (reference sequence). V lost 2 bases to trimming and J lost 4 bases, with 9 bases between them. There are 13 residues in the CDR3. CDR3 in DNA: TGTGCCAGCAGTTTAGGGTTAGGATACGAGCAGTACTTC. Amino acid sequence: CASSLGLGYEQYF.